These 12 T cell receptor beta chains originate from one sample sequenced in a study of metastatic and nonmetastatic thyroid tumors. None of the patients had undergone any treatment ahead of thyroid surgery. MiXCR was used by TCRdb to re-call the PCR reads. Among some 15,000 clones listed, 15% to 18% were seen once. Sequencing was carried out using blood. Source of these receptors: a female donor with papillary thyroid cancer or a benign thyroid nodule (not recorded which). Some clones in this sample may be carry-over from other donors' samples.

About this clone: A much more abundant neighbour one base away suggests this may be a read error. V and J are TRBV2 and TRBJ2-3, with D unresolved. This CDR3 has 14 residues. Between the trimmed V and J ends, which lost 2 bases and 4 bases, there was a span of 10 bases. CDR1 SNHLY and CDR2 FYNNEI come from the germline V gene. The CDR3 reads CASSEQWSADTQYF. The CDR3 DNA follows: TGTGCCAGCAGTGAACAGTGGTCCGCAGATACGCAGTATTTT.

This clone was counted only a few times. This sequence joins TRBV6-1 and TRBJ1-3; no reliable D call. Germline CDR1 is MNHNS and CDR2 is SASEGT. With 6 bases removed from V and 3 bases from J, the gap between germline ends came to 15 bases. CDR3 length equals 15 residues. The CDR3 loop is CASRGSGFGGNTIYF. CDR3 coding DNA: TGTGCCAGCAGGGGCTCGGGGTTTGGTGGAAACACCATATATTTT.

In its sample, this clone is large. Germline and junction disagree at one end, which may indicate a read error. The V call is TRBV6-1, the J call TRBJ1-6; D may be TRBD1 (5 bases). Germline loops: CDR1 MNHNS, CDR2 SASEGT. The CDR3 runs to 14 residues. The CDR3 spells CAIAPGGGNSPLHF. CDR3 coding DNA: TGTGCCATCGCCCCAGGTGGGGGGAATTCGCCCCTCCACTTT.

By frequency in the sample, this clone is medium-sized. The chain uses TRBV6-2 or TRBV6-3 and TRBJ1-2; D is undetermined. Trimming took 5 bases from V and 6 from J, leaving 10 bases between them. CDR1 is MNHEY, CDR2 SVGEGT, per germline. The CDR3 runs to 12 residues. Here the CDR3 reads CASSPRDHGYTF. CDR3 nucleotides: TGTGCCAGCAGTCCCCGCGACCATGGCTACACCTTC.

This clone has more than one count but fewer than ten. The chain couples TRBV28 to TRBJ2-7; D is possibly TRBD1 (5 bases). The CDR3 sequence is 14 residues long. V was trimmed by 5 bases and J by 13 bases, leaving 24 bases between them. CDR1 is MDHEN and CDR2 is SYDVKM in the germline V gene. CDR3 coding DNA: TGTGCCAGCAGTCAGGGCTCGTCCAACTACGAGAAATACTTC. Residues: CASSQGSSNYEKYF.

This clone is large in the sample. The chain combines TRBV28 with TRBJ1-6; D remains ambiguous. CDR1 and CDR2 (germline): MDHEN, SYDVKM. Deletions cut 7 bases from V and 0 bases from J, with 10 bases between. The CDR3 extends over 15 amino acids. CDR3 DNA: TGTGCCAGCAAGCAGTATAGCTCCTATAATTCACCCCTCCACTTT. Translating it yields CASKQYSSYNSPLHF.

This clone showed up many times. J is TRBJ2-7 and V is TRBV11-2; 10 nucleotides align to TRBD1. Losses at the gene ends were 0 bases for V and 3 bases for J; bases not matched to a gene: 8. The CDR3 sequence is 17 residues long. Germline CDR1 and CDR2: SGHAT and FQNNGV. CDR3 residues: CASSLDSGRDRGYEQYF. For the CDR3, the DNA is TGTGCCAGCAGCTTAGATTCCGGGAGGGACAGGGGCTACGAGCAGTACTTC.

This clone was detected many times. The chain employs TRBV7-6 and TRBJ1-2; D perhaps matches TRBD1 (5 bases). The V end lost 1 base, the J end lost 3 bases, and 18 bases lay between the germline ends. CDR1 and CDR2 (germline): SGHVS, FNYEAQ. CDR3 length: 17 residues. The CDR3 nucleotides are TGTGCCAGCAGCTTAGGACCCACAGGCGGGAGGGACTATGGCTACACCTTC. This gives the protein CASSLGPTGGRDYGYTF.

By its share, this clone is medium-sized. This chain connects TRBV6-2 or TRBV6-3 to TRBJ1-2, with 9 positions matching TRBD1. The germline CDR1 and CDR2 sequences are MNHEY and SVGEGT. J lost 2 bases, V lost 5 bases, and 6 bases had no gene match. The CDR3 length is 15 residues. CDR3 region: CASSKRTGVNYGYTF. CDR3 DNA sequence: TGTGCCAGCAGTAAACGGACAGGGGTGAACTATGGCTACACCTTC.

This clone was seen at least ten times. A read error may explain this, as a much larger clone is one base away. The chain links TRBV2 to TRBJ2-7; D unclear. The CDR3 consists of 11 residues. Trimming stripped 7 bases from V and 1 base from J, with 5 bases between. Germline V gene data show CDR1 as SNHLY and CDR2 as FYNNEI. The CDR3 protein is CASTVSYEQYF. Here the CDR3 DNA reads TGTGCCAGCACTGTATCCTACGAGCAGTACTTC. The full variable domain, rest sourced from reference TRBV2 and TRBJ2-7, is EPEVTQTPSHQVTQMGQEVILRCVPISNHLYFYWYRQILGQKVEFLVSFYNNEISEKSEIFDDQFSVERPDGSNFTLKIRSTKLEDSAMYFCASTVSYEQYFGPGTRLTVT.

This clone was recorded many times. J is TRBJ1-1 and V is TRBV2, with TRBD1 matching over 7 bases. Germline CDR1 is SNHLY and CDR2 is FYNNEI. The CDR3 has 13 residues. V trimming: 6 bases; J trimming: 3 bases; junction bases outside the gene matches: 4. CDR3 residues: CASSTGAYTEAFF. As DNA, the CDR3 is TGTGCCAGCAGCACAGGGGCCTACACTGAAGCTTTCTTT.

Note on this clone: Compared with germline, one end of the junction differs, possibly owing to a read error. This rearrangement joins TRBV10-2 to TRBJ1-2; D might be TRBD1 (5 bases). The CDR3 length is 13 residues. The germline V gene has CDR1 WSHSY and CDR2 SAAADI. In nucleotides, the CDR3 is TGTGACAGCAGCTACCCAGCGGGGGACGGCTACACCTTC. It is translated as CDSSYPAGDGYTF.